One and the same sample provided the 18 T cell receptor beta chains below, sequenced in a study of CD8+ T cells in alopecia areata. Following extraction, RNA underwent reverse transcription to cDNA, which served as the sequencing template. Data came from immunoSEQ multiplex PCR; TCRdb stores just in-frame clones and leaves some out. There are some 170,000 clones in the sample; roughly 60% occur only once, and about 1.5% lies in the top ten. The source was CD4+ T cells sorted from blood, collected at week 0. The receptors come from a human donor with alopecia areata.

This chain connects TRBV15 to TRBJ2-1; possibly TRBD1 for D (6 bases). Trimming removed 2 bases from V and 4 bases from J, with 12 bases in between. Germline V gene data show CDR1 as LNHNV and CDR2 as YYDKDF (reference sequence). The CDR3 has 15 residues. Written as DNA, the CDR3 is TGTGCCACCAGCAGAACCCGGGACACTTACAATGAGCAGTTCTTC. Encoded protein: CATSRTRDTYNEQFF.

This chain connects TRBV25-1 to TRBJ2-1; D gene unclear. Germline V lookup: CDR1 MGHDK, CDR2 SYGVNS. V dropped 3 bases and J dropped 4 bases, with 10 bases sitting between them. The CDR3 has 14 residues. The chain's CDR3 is CASSDFGGYNEQFF. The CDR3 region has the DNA TGTGCCAGCAGTGATTTCGGCGGATACAATGAGCAGTTCTTC.

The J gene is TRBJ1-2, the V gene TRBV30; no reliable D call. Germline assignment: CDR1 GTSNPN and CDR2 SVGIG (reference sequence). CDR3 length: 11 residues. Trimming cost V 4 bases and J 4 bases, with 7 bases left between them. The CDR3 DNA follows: TGTGCCTGGATTGGTAGCTATGGCTACACCTTC. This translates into CAWIGSYGYTF.

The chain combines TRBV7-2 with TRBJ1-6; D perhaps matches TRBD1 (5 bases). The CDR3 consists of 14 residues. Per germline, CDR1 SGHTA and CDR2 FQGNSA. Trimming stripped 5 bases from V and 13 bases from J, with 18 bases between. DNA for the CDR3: TGTGCCAGCAGCCCAGGGACTCCGGGGACCCCCCTCCACTTT. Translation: CASSPGTPGTPLHF.

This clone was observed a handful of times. CDR3 residues: CAWRGQGFSYNSPLHF. In DNA form, the CDR3 reads TGTGCCTGGAGAGGACAGGGCTTCTCCTATAATTCACCCCTCCACTTT. This chain links TRBV30 with TRBJ1-6, with 8 bases aligning to TRBD1. Per germline, CDR1 GTSNPN and CDR2 SVGIG (reference sequence). The CDR3 extends over 16 amino acids. The V gene end was trimmed by 3 bases and the J gene end by 0 bases; junction bases not matched to a gene: 4.

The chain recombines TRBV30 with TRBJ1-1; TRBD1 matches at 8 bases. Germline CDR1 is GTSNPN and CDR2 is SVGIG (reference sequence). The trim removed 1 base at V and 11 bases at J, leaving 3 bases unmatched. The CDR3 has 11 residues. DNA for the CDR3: TGTGCCTGGAGTGCAGGGGGCTTCGCTTTCTTT. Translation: CAWSAGGFAFF.

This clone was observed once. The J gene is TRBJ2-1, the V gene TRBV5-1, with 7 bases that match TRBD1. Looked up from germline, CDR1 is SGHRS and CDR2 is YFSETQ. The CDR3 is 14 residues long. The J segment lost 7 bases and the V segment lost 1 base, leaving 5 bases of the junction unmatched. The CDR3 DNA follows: TGCGCCAGCAGCTTGAAGGGGGCCCAGAATGAGCAGTTCTTC. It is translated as CASSLKGAQNEQFF.

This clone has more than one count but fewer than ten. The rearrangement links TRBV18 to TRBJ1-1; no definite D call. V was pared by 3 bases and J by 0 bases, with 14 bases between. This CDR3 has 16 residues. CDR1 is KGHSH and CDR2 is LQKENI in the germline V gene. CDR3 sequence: CASSPFDRRMNTEAFF. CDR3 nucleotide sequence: TGTGCCAGCTCACCCTTCGATCGGAGAATGAACACTGAAGCTTTCTTT.

CDR3 coding DNA: TGTGCCTGGAAGGTGGTAGGGTTAAATTCACCCCTCCACTTT. Translating gives CAWKVVGLNSPLHF. This chain uses TRBV30 with TRBJ1-6; D is undetermined. Trimming left V 4 bases short and J 7 bases short, with 14 bases between. The length of the CDR3 is 14 residues. Germline V gene sequence: CDR1 GTSNPN, CDR2 SVGIG (reference sequence).

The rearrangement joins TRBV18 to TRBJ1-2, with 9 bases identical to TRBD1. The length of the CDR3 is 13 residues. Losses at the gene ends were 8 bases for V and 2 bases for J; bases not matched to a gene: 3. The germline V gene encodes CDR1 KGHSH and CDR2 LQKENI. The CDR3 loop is CASAGQGNYGYTF. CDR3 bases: TGTGCCAGCGCGGGACAGGGAAACTATGGCTACACCTTC. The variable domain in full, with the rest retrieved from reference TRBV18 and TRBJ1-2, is NAGVMQNPRHLVRRRGQEARLRCSPMKGHSHVYWYRQLPEEGLKFMVYLQKENIIDESGMPKERFSAEFPKEGPSILRIQQVVRGDSAAYFCASAGQGNYGYTFGSGTRLTVV.

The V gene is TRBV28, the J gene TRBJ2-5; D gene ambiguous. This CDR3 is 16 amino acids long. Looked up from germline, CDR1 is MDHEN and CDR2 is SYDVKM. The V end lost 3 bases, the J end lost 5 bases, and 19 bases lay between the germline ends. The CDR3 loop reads CASSFGFQITGETQYF. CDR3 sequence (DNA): TGTGCCAGCAGTTTTGGTTTTCAGATAACCGGTGAGACCCAGTACTTC.

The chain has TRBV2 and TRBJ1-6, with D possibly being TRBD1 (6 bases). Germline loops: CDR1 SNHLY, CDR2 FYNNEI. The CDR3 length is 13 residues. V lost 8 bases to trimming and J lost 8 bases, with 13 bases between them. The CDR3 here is CASRTENYSPLHF. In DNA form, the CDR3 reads TGTGCCAGCCGGACAGAAAATTATTCACCCCTCCACTTT.

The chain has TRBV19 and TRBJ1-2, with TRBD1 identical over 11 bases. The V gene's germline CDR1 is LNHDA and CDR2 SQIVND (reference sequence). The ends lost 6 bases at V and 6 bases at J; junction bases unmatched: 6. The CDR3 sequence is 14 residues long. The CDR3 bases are TGTGCCAGTAGGATGGGACAGGGGGTCCATGGCTACACCTTC. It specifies CASRMGQGVHGYTF.

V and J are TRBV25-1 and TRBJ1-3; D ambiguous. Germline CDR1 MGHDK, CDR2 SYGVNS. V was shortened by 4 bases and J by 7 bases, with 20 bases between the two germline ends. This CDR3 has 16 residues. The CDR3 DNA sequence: TGTGCCAGCAGTGCCGCCCCGACGGCCAACCGGAACACCATATATTTT. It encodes CASSAAPTANRNTIYF.

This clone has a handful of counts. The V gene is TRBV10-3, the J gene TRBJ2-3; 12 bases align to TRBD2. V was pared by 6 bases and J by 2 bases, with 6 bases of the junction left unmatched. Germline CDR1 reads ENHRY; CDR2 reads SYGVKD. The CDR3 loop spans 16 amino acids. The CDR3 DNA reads TGTGCCATCAGCCCTGGACTAGCGGGGCCCACAGATACGCAGTATTTT. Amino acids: CAISPGLAGPTDTQYF.

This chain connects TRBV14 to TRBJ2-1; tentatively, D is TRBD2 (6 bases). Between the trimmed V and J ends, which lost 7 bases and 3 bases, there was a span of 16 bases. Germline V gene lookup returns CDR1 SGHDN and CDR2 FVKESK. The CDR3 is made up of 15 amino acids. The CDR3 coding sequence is TGTGCCAGCAAAAAGGGGACTTCAAGCTACAATGAGCAGTTCTTC. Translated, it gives CASKKGTSSYNEQFF.

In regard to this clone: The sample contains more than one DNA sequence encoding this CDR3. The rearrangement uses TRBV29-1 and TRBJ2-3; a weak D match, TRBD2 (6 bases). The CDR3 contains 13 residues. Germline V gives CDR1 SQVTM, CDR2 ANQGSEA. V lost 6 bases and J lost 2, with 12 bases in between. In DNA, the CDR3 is TGCAGCGTAGGAGGGACGATCACAGATACGCAGTATTTT. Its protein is CSVGGTITDTQYF.

CDR3 residues: CSSAENTEAFF. CDR3 in DNA: TGCAGCTCGGCAGAGAACACTGAAGCTTTCTTT. The V and J genes are TRBV29-1 and TRBJ1-1; the D is unclear. Between the trimmed V and J ends, which lost 8 bases and 1 base, there was a span of 8 bases. The germline V gene has CDR1 SQVTM and CDR2 ANQGSEA. This CDR3 contains 11 residues.